The rows below give T cell receptor beta chains drawn from one sample of a study of vaccination and CD4 T cells after COVID-19. These TCRs are of unknown antigen specificity. TCRdb analysed the PCR reads with MiXCR anew, one entry per CDR3 protein. The table has approximately 23,000 distinct CDR3 sequences, roughly 50% seen once. The source material was CD4+ T cells from blood, cultured in vitro, sampled before SARS-CoV-2 vaccination. These receptors originate from a human donor who received a COVID-19 vaccine. Each CDR3 is given with its conserved first and last residue. The D gene is left open where the match is weak. Size tells how often a clone was seen (once, few, many) or the class of an expanded clone, and some rows leave it out.

D gene: .; J gene: TRBJ2-3; CDR3 length: 14; clone size: few; V gene: TRBV5-4; CDR3 DNA: TGTGCCAGCAGCTTGGACAGGGCCACAGATACGCAGTATTTT; CDR3 protein: CASSLDRATDTQYF
D gene: .; J gene: TRBJ2-3; CDR3 length: 17; clone size: .; V gene: TRBV6-1; CDR3 DNA: TGTGCCAGCAGTCGCAGCCGCGTCCTGAAATCCACAGATACGCAGTATTTT; CDR3 protein: CASSRSRVLKSTDTQYF
D gene: .; J gene: TRBJ1-1; CDR3 length: 14; clone size: .; V gene: TRBV20-1; CDR3 DNA: TGCAGTGCTCCCGGACTGAGGGCTCACACTGAAGCTTTCTTT; CDR3 protein: CSAPGLRAHTEAFF
D gene: .; J gene: TRBJ1-5; CDR3 length: 16; clone size: few; V gene: TRBV6-1; CDR3 DNA: TGTGCCAGCAAGGCTTCCAGGGTTGACAGCAATCAGCCCCAGCATTTT; CDR3 protein: CASKASRVDSNQPQHF
D gene: TRBD1; J gene: TRBJ1-2; CDR3 length: 14; clone size: few; V gene: TRBV19; CDR3 DNA: TGTGCCAGTAGTCCAGGGGGAGGAAACTATGGCTACACCTTC; CDR3 protein: CASSPGGGNYGYTF
D gene: TRBD2; J gene: TRBJ2-1; CDR3 length: 14; clone size: .; V gene: TRBV7-2; CDR3 DNA: TGTGCCAGCAGCGCTAGCGGGGCCCACAATGAGCAGTTCTTC; CDR3 protein: CASSASGAHNEQFF
D gene: .; J gene: TRBJ2-5; CDR3 length: 14; clone size: .; V gene: TRBV19; CDR3 DNA: TGTGCCAGTAGTATAGAGGGGGGCAAAGAGACCCAGTACTTC; CDR3 protein: CASSIEGGKETQYF
D gene: .; J gene: TRBJ2-5; CDR3 length: 13; clone size: .; V gene: TRBV4-1; CDR3 DNA: TGCGCCAGCAGCCAACCCCAGGGGGAGACCCAGTACTTC; CDR3 protein: CASSQPQGETQYF
D gene: TRBD1; J gene: TRBJ2-7; CDR3 length: 14; clone size: .; V gene: TRBV2; CDR3 DNA: TGTGCCAGCAGTGAAATTGACAGGGGCTACGAGCAGTACTTC; CDR3 protein: CASSEIDRGYEQYF
D gene: .; J gene: TRBJ1-3; CDR3 length: 16; clone size: .; V gene: TRBV7-2; CDR3 DNA: TGTGCCAGCAGCTTAGGGGGGCAGAATGTCGAGAACACCATATATTTT; CDR3 protein: CASSLGGQNVENTIYF
D gene: .; J gene: TRBJ2-3; CDR3 length: 15; clone size: .; V gene: TRBV12-3/TRBV12-4; CDR3 DNA: TGTGCCAGCAGTTTTACGGGGGAAAACACAGATACGCAGTATTTT; CDR3 protein: CASSFTGENTDTQYF
D gene: .; J gene: TRBJ2-2; CDR3 length: 13; clone size: few; V gene: TRBV19; CDR3 DNA: TGTGCCAGTAGTGCCAGGGGCACCGGGGAGCTGTTTTTT; CDR3 protein: CASSARGTGELFF
D gene: .; J gene: TRBJ1-1; CDR3 length: 12; clone size: few; V gene: TRBV30; CDR3 DNA: TGTGCCTGGAGTAGGGGATTGAGAGGAGCTTTCTTT; CDR3 protein: CAWSRGLRGAFF
D gene: TRBD1; J gene: TRBJ1-2; CDR3 length: 14; clone size: few; V gene: TRBV12-3/TRBV12-4; CDR3 DNA: TGTGCCACCGAACCAGAGGGACAGCTCTATGGCTACACCTTC; CDR3 protein: CATEPEGQLYGYTF
D gene: .; J gene: TRBJ1-6; CDR3 length: 15; clone size: .; V gene: TRBV6-5; CDR3 DNA: TGTGCCAGCAGTTACTCTGGCAGGGGTAATTCACCCCTCCACTTT; CDR3 protein: CASSYSGRGNSPLHF
D gene: .; J gene: TRBJ2-1; CDR3 length: 13; clone size: .; V gene: TRBV6-4; CDR3 DNA: TGTGCCAGCAGTGACTCGGAAGACCATGAGCAGTTCTTC; CDR3 protein: CASSDSEDHEQFF
D gene: .; J gene: TRBJ2-3; CDR3 length: 15; clone size: .; V gene: TRBV27; CDR3 DNA: TGTGCCAGCAGTTTAAATGGGCAGGGCCCAGATACGCAGTATTTT; CDR3 protein: CASSLNGQGPDTQYF
D gene: .; J gene: TRBJ2-2; CDR3 length: 13; clone size: .; V gene: TRBV12-3/TRBV12-4; CDR3 DNA: TGTGCCAGCAGTTTACTTAGGGCCGGGGAGCTGTTTTTT; CDR3 protein: CASSLLRAGELFF
D gene: .; J gene: TRBJ1-1; CDR3 length: 13; clone size: .; V gene: TRBV5-4; CDR3 DNA: TGTGCCAGCAGCCCACAGGGAGGCACTGAAGCTTTCTTT; CDR3 protein: CASSPQGGTEAFF
D gene: TRBD2; J gene: TRBJ2-5; CDR3 length: 14; clone size: few; V gene: TRBV5-4; CDR3 DNA: TGTGCCAGCAGCTTGGAAGCGGGGTTAGAGACCCAGTACTTC; CDR3 protein: CASSLEAGLETQYF
D gene: .; J gene: TRBJ2-2; CDR3 length: 17; clone size: .; V gene: TRBV19; CDR3 DNA: TGTGCCAGCAGTGATCTAGTTCGCATAGAGAACACCGGGGAGCTGTTTTTT; CDR3 protein: CASSDLVRIENTGELFF
D gene: .; J gene: TRBJ1-1; CDR3 length: 12; clone size: .; V gene: TRBV2; CDR3 DNA: TGTGCCAGCAGTACCTTTCACGCTGAAGCTTTCTTT; CDR3 protein: CASSTFHAEAFF
D gene: TRBD1; J gene: TRBJ2-7; CDR3 length: 16; clone size: once; V gene: TRBV20-1; CDR3 DNA: TGCAGTGCTACAAGCCCCCCGGGACAGGGGGACTACGAGCAGTACTTC; CDR3 protein: CSATSPPGQGDYEQYF
D gene: .; J gene: TRBJ1-3; CDR3 length: 15; clone size: .; V gene: TRBV4-2; CDR3 DNA: TGTGCCAGCAGCCCCAAATGGGGCTCTGGAAACACCATATATTTT; CDR3 protein: CASSPKWGSGNTIYF
D gene: .; J gene: TRBJ1-2; CDR3 length: 13; clone size: few; V gene: TRBV15; CDR3 DNA: TGTGCCACCAGCAGAGAAGGGGACTATGGCTACACCTTC; CDR3 protein: CATSREGDYGYTF
D gene: .; J gene: TRBJ1-5; CDR3 length: 17; clone size: .; V gene: TRBV6-1; CDR3 DNA: TGTGCCAGCAGTGAAGAGGAGACAGCCCTATACAATCAGCCCCAGCATTTT; CDR3 protein: CASSEEETALYNQPQHF
D gene: TRBD2; J gene: TRBJ2-1; CDR3 length: 17; clone size: .; V gene: TRBV20-1; CDR3 DNA: TGCAGTGCTAGAGATCGCTTCGGGACTAGCGGGGGGCGGGGGCAGTTCTTC; CDR3 protein: CSARDRFGTSGGRGQFF
D gene: TRBD1; J gene: TRBJ2-7; CDR3 length: 16; clone size: .; V gene: TRBV18; CDR3 DNA: TGTGCCAGCTCACAAAATCTCCCAGGGGGCTCCTACGAGCAGTACTTC; CDR3 protein: CASSQNLPGGSYEQYF
D gene: TRBD2; J gene: TRBJ2-7; CDR3 length: 13; clone size: .; V gene: TRBV19; CDR3 DNA: TGTGCCAGTAGCACATTACTAGCGGGGGAGCAGTACTTC; CDR3 protein: CASSTLLAGEQYF
D gene: TRBD1; J gene: TRBJ2-4; CDR3 length: 13; clone size: few; V gene: TRBV27; CDR3 DNA: TGTGCCAGCAGTTTGGGGGACAGGAACATTCAGTACTTC; CDR3 protein: CASSLGDRNIQYF
D gene: .; J gene: TRBJ1-1; CDR3 length: 14; clone size: .; V gene: TRBV10-1; CDR3 DNA: TGCGCCAGCAGTGAGACAGACTCGAACACTGAAGCTTTCTTT; CDR3 protein: CASSETDSNTEAFF
D gene: TRBD1; J gene: TRBJ1-1; CDR3 length: 13; clone size: once; V gene: TRBV6-1; CDR3 DNA: TGTGCCGTTTCAAGGGACAGCGGCACTGAAGCTTTCTTT; CDR3 protein: CAVSRDSGTEAFF